This record covers a single TCR beta chain. Its antigen target is currently unknown. Base qualities are not recorded, but no much larger clone differs from it by a single base. Taken from the germline V gene, the CDR1 and CDR2 loops are SGHVS and FQNEAQ. From its cysteine to its phenylalanine, the CDR3 spans 15 amino acids. The sequence is cut down to CDR3 DNA, 45 bases in frame from base 1. The junction carries 21 bases between V and J, which are trimmed by 5 bases and 7 bases respectively. The library came from RT-PCR. Sequencing used an Illumina HiSeq 2500. TCRdb reran the public reads through fastp at Q25 and MiXCR, keeping productive beta chains. Rows with one shared CDR3 protein collapse into an entry with the most common genes and DNA. The sample contains under 200,000 distinct CDR3 sequences, around 12% of them found a single time. In total, the top ten clones hold around 32% of the sample. This entry comes from a study of response to subunit inactivated influenza vaccine (dated 2018 in TCRdb). About the investigation overall: To follow how T cells responded to a trivalent subunit inactivated influenza vaccine, the researchers relied on deep quantitative profiling of the T cell receptor repertoire. Overall results and qualifications from the work: According to the authors, only a limited number of new T cells may be recruited by each seasonal influenza vaccination.

The same data also went into a second study, on T cells expressing NK-cell markers. The second study's paper adds: TCR beta cDNA libraries were prepared using 5'RACE template switching, which introduced a universal primer site and unique molecular identifiers. Three sorted T-cell subsets (CD3+CD56+NKG2C+, CD3+CD56+NKG2C- and CD3+CD56-NKG2C+) from 7 to 9 donors had their TCR beta-chain repertoires profiled. Among the eight sequenced donors, seven were HCMV-seropositive and one was HCMV-seronegative. In several experiments an anti-gammadeltaTCR antibody was added to restrict sorting to alphabetaTCR-expressing T cells. In over 5 donors, the dominant CD3+CD56+NKG2C+ clonotypes were among the top 10 CD8+ clonotypes and accounted for roughly 1.0-7.0% of CD8+ T cells. Those dominant clonotypes were again the most abundant among CD3+CD56-NKG2C+ cells in a few donors, at 28.3-60.1%. It remained unclear whether the expanded NKG2C-expressing T cell clones were specific for HCMV antigens. The study sequenced eight donors, all healthy volunteers chosen at random: three men and five women. To determine HCMV serostatus, a commercial ELISA kit was used to detect HCMV-specific IgG in serum. Peripheral blood mononuclear cells were isolated from blood by Ficoll density gradient centrifugation. CD4+ and CD8+ T cells were isolated from PBMC by magnetic immunoseparation with Miltenyi isolation kits. cDNA synthesis was primed from the TCR beta constant segment, followed by two successive PCR amplification steps. Sequencing of the libraries produced 2 x 150 bp reads on Illumina HiSeq 2000/2500, MiSeq or NextSeq. MIGEC was used to demultiplex reads and group reads by UMI, and MiTCR was used to assemble and quantify clonotypes. To exclude erroneous sequences, only TCR cDNA sequences supported by at least two reads were retained. The tcR package was used for downstream repertoire analysis, and clonotypes were matched between fractions using CDR3 nucleotide sequence together with V segment. VDJmatch was used to annotate antigen specificity against VDJdb, with one amino acid substitution in CDR3 allowed.

This sequence was found in a man aged 45-60 years who received an inactivated influenza vaccine. Donor details come from another sample of the same person, matched by shared clones. Sample: CD8+ T cells sorted from PBMCs, taken 12 days after vaccination. This receptor chain uses TRBV7-8 and TRBJ2-7, with a weak D call of TRBD2 (5 bases match). The CDR3 reads as follows: CASSPESGFSSEQYF. The DNA reads TGTGCCAGCAGCCCAGAGAGCGGTTTTAGCTCGGAGCAGTACTTC. This CDR3, with the reference TRBV7-8 and TRBJ2-7 proteins standing in past its ends, gives the full variable domain GAGVSQSPRYKVAKRGQDVALRCDPISGHVSLFWYQQALGQGPEFLTYFQNEAQLDKSGLPSDRFFAERPEGSVSTLKIQRTQQEDSAVYLCASSPESGFSSEQYFGPGTRLTVT.